What follows describes a single T cell receptor beta chain. Its antigen is still unknown. The entry originates in a study of T cell responses to AZD1222 COVID-19 vaccine. The junction had 1 base not matched to a gene; V was cut back by 2 bases and J by 3 bases. Germline V gives CDR1 KGHSH, CDR2 LQKENI. The length of the CDR3 is 15 residues. Study-wide points: In all cases, repertoires were sampled only after the peak T cell response.

TCRdb's table, derived via immunoSEQ multiplex PCR, lists solely in-frame clones and lacks some. The sample lists roughly 260,000 clones; roughly 93% were seen once. Specimen: peripheral blood, collected on day 0 of AZD1222 vaccination. This chain connects TRBV18 to TRBJ2-3; 11 nucleotides match TRBD2. The receptor was isolated from an adult in good health. The chain's CDR3 is CASSPIAGGTDTQYF. The CDR3 bases are TGTGCCAGCTCACCAATAGCGGGAGGGACAGATACGCAGTATTTT.